This T cell receptor beta chain was identified in a study of cytomegalovirus exposure and HLA in healthy donors. The study, taken as a whole, reports: One later analysis reportedly identified an Asian-associated ancestry cluster that showed fewer N-insertions than the roughly 700-donor mean. A later analysis found that most CMV-associated TCR beta chains appeared HLA-restricted.

The donors were healthy bone marrow donors. Though nominally healthy at sampling, donors likely had unrecorded immune exposures. PCR employed 60 Vbeta and 13 Jbeta primers. TCRdb keeps only in-frame clones here, not all; method: immunoSEQ multiplex PCR. The repertoire shows 150,000 or so clones; the top ten hold under 2.5%. With regard to this clone: Its target is not known.

This CDR3 has 15 amino acids. J was trimmed by 0 bases and V by 4 bases; bases with no gene match: 6. Germline CDR1 and CDR2: SGHRS and YFSETQ. The rearrangement uses TRBV5-1 and TRBJ1-1; TRBD1 matches 7 bases. Source material: PBMCs. The sequence was obtained from a man between 25 and 39 years old in good health and CMV-seronegative. CDR3 sequence: CASSQSGQLNTEAFF. Written as DNA, the CDR3 is TGCGCCAGCAGCCAATCGGGACAGTTGAACACTGAAGCTTTCTTT.